This T cell receptor beta chain was observed in a study of blood T cell repertoires in COVID-19. Study as a whole: The analysed material was cDNA or gDNA that came from T cells, B-cell-depleted T cells, or PBMCs.

In the original analysis: Reference gene primer amplification gave estimated nucleated cell counts. TCRdb's table, derived via immunoSEQ multiplex PCR, lists solely in-frame clones and lacks some. The D gene and trimming were derived from the DNA, and the V and J assignments and clone size from that table. In the table there are 200,000 to 250,000 clones, 84% of which are singletons. The CDR3 runs to 16 residues. V lost 5 bases to trimming and J lost 1 base; unmatched junction nucleotides: 10. Germline CDR1 is LNHDA and CDR2 is SQIVND (reference sequence). The rearrangement joins TRBV19 to TRBJ2-7; 8 positions match TRBD1. The receptor comes from a young man with active or convalescent COVID-19. The sample comprised peripheral blood. CDR3: CASSPRTGQVSYEQYF. The CDR3 coding sequence is TGTGCCAGTAGTCCCCGGACGGGACAGGTTTCCTACGAGCAGTACTTC.